This T cell receptor (beta chain) was profiled in a study of CD8 T cells in Susac syndrome. Findings of the study overall: The study's TCR sequencing and HLA analysis drew on a certain number of individuals. That number was acknowledged as relatively small.

Sequencing of TCR beta, carried out with a high-throughput approach, was applied to CD8+ and CD4+ T cells from the blood. Negative isolation yielded the CD8+ and CD4+ T cells, while FACS enriched the TEMRA cells. As for this clonotype: The antigen is not known.

Germline loops: CDR1 WNHNN, CDR2 SYGVQD (reference sequence). This CDR3 spans 13 amino acids. Trimming cost V 8 bases and J 0 bases, with 9 bases left between them. With random hexamers, reverse transcription was performed on about 0.5 to 1 ug of RNA. TCRdb called the immunoSEQ multiplex PCR reads again in MiXCR, with one record for every CDR3 protein. This table holds almost 450,000 distinct CDR3 sequences, more than 70% found once. This sequence was found in a human donor with multiple sclerosis. Material for sequencing was CD8+ T cells from PBMCs. The rearrangement uses TRBV10-1 and TRBJ2-3; D remains ambiguous. CDR3 coding DNA: TGCGCCAGCTATGACCCTAGCACAGATACGCAGTATTTT. As protein: CASYDPSTDTQYF.